This is a list of T cell receptor beta chains from one sample in a study of beta chain features in type 1 diabetes. Sequencing was performed with immunoSEQ multiplex PCR; in TCRdb, only in-frame clones are kept and a portion is missing. The repertoire includes 350,000 to 450,000 clones, roughly 16% of them detected once, and under 0.02% sits in the top ten. Sequences were obtained from naive CD4+ T cells from blood. The source of these receptors is a woman aged 18-29 years in good health. CDR3s include the opening cysteine and the closing phenylalanine or tryptophan. Each record gives: D gene, J gene, clone size, V gene, CDR3 DNA, CDR3 protein. A D gene is named only where the DNA matches it firmly. The size field is filled for only some rows; it gives once, few, many or a size class.

TRBD2 TRBJ2-1 . TRBV28 TGTGCCAGCAGTCGGACCGTAGCGGGAGGGAGAGAGCAGTTCTTC CASSRTVAGGREQFF
. TRBJ2-1 . TRBV30 TGTGCCTGGACGGCGGGCCTGGCCTACAATGAGCAGTTCTTC CAWTAGLAYNEQFF
. TRBJ2-3 . TRBV7-9 TGTGCCAGCAGCTTAGTCACGTGGCGGGAAACCACAGATACGCAGTATTTT CASSLVTWRETTDTQYF
TRBD2 TRBJ2-1 . TRBV19 TGTGCCAGTAGAACTAGCGGGAGGGGCGCGGATGAGCAGTTCTTC CASRTSGRGADEQFF
. TRBJ2-5 . TRBV18 TGTGCCAGCTCACCGTACAGCCGCCCGGAGACCCAGTACTTC CASSPYSRPETQYF
TRBD2 TRBJ2-1 few TRBV12-5 TGTGCTAGTGGCTCCGGGACTAGCGGGTACAATGAGCAGTTCTTC CASGSGTSGYNEQFF
. TRBJ1-2 few TRBV7-2 TGTGCCAGCAGCTTAGCGCGGGGGCAGAGCTATGGCTACACCTTC CASSLARGQSYGYTF
TRBD2 TRBJ2-2 . TRBV28 TGTGCCAGCAGCACTAGCGGGAGAGCTCCCGGGGAGCTGTTTTTT CASSTSGRAPGELFF
. TRBJ2-4 few TRBV7-3 TGTGCCAGCAGCTTAGTATTGGGAACAGCGGGCACAAACATTCAGTACTTC CASSLVLGTAGTNIQYF
. TRBJ1-1 few TRBV6-5 TGTGCCAGCAGTTACTCTGGGCAGGGGCTCACTGAAGCTTTCTTT CASSYSGQGLTEAFF
. TRBJ2-7 . TRBV25-1 TGTGCCAGCACTGAGAAGCGGGCGAGCTCCTACGAGCAGTACTTC CASTEKRASSYEQYF
TRBD1 TRBJ2-1 few TRBV28 TGTGCCAGCAGTCTTCTACAGGGGCGATACAATGAGCAGTTCTTC CASSLLQGRYNEQFF
. TRBJ1-1 . TRBV9 TGTGCCAGCAGCGTAGGTCTAGGGAACACTGAAGCTTTCTTT CASSVGLGNTEAFF
TRBD1 TRBJ1-2 few TRBV28 TGTGCCAGCAGAGTAGAGGGACAGGGACGCTATGGCTACACCTTC CASRVEGQGRYGYTF
. TRBJ2-7 few TRBV30 TGTGCCTGGAGTACAGCGGACGAGCAGTACTTC CAWSTADEQYF
. TRBJ1-1 few TRBV29-1 TGCAGCGTTGAAGAATCAGGACACCTAAACGGCGCTTTCTTT CSVEESGHLNGAFF
TRBD2 TRBJ2-7 . TRBV9 TGTGCCAGCAGCGTAGACGCGGGAGCAACCTACGAGCAGTACTTC CASSVDAGATYEQYF
TRBD1 TRBJ2-1 few TRBV5-1 TGCGCCAGCAGCTTAGACAGGGGGGGATACAATGAGCAGTTCTTC CASSLDRGGYNEQFF
TRBD1 TRBJ1-2 few TRBV27 TGTGCCAGCAGCCTCGACAGGGGGCTTGATGGCTACACCTTC CASSLDRGLDGYTF
. TRBJ2-3 few TRBV7-2 TGTGCCAGCAGCAAAAGACAGTTAGCAGATACGCAGTATTTT CASSKRQLADTQYF
. TRBJ1-1 few TRBV29-1 TGCAGCGTTGATGGGAGGCTCCCCCCTCCTGGTGAAGCTTTCTTT CSVDGRLPPPGEAFF
. TRBJ2-7 few TRBV5-1 TGCGCCAGCAGCTTGTCGACAGGCGCCTTAGGGGACGAGCAGTACTTC CASSLSTGALGDEQYF
. TRBJ2-7 few TRBV9 TGTGCCAGCAGCGTAGGCCAGGCTTTGACCTACGAGCAGTACTTC CASSVGQALTYEQYF
. TRBJ2-1 few TRBV29-1 TGCAGCGTTGAAGCCCGACAGTCCTACAATGAGCAGTTCTTC CSVEARQSYNEQFF
TRBD2 TRBJ2-1 few TRBV9 TGTGCCAGCAAGGCTAGCGGGGAGAATGAGCAGTTCTTC CASKASGENEQFF
. TRBJ2-1 few TRBV29-1 TGCAGCGTTAAGGTTGGTAGGCGCTCGGGAATATTTGAGCAGTTCTTC CSVKVGRRSGIFEQFF
. TRBJ2-6 . TRBV4-3 TGCGCCAGCAGCTCGCGCAGGGCCTCTGGGGCCAACGTCCTGACTTTC CASSSRRASGANVLTF
TRBD2 TRBJ2-1 few TRBV11-2 TGTGCCAGCAGCCCCCTGGCGGGAGGTTACAATGAGCAGTTCTTC CASSPLAGGYNEQFF
. TRBJ1-2 few TRBV30 TGTGCCTGGAGTGTACACAGGGTTGATGGCTACACCTTC CAWSVHRVDGYTF
. TRBJ2-7 . TRBV30 TGTGCCCGTTCAGGGCGGCGCGGCCCAGTCCGAACCTACGAGCAGTACTTC CARSGRRGPVRTYEQYF
. TRBJ1-1 . TRBV29-1 TGCAGCGTTGTATTGACAGAAAACACTGAAGCTTTCTTT CSVVLTENTEAFF
TRBD2 TRBJ2-3 . TRBV5-1 TGCGCCAGCAGGGCGGGAGCTAGCACAGATACGCAGTATTTT CASRAGASTDTQYF
. TRBJ2-6 . TRBV5-1 TGCGCCAGCAGGGCCGGGGACTCTGGGGCCAACGTCCTGACTTTC CASRAGDSGANVLTF
. TRBJ2-7 few TRBV30 TGTGCCTGGAGTCTGGGGGCGTACGAGCAGTACTTC CAWSLGAYEQYF
. TRBJ2-5 few TRBV4-3 TGCGCCAGCAGCCAAGATTTGGGACATACAGAGACCCAGTACTTC CASSQDLGHTETQYF
TRBD1 TRBJ1-2 few TRBV4-2 TGTGCCAGCAGCCAACCTGACAGGGAAAAATACGGCTACACCTTC CASSQPDREKYGYTF
. TRBJ2-5 . TRBV18 TGTGCCAGCTCACCACCGTCGCAAGAGACCCAGTACTTC CASSPPSQETQYF
TRBD2 TRBJ2-3 . TRBV27 TGTGCCAGCAGTTCCCGACTAGCGGGAGGAGGTACGCAGTATTTT CASSSRLAGGGTQYF
. TRBJ2-6 few TRBV2 TGTGCCAGCAGTGTAGGTGGAGGGGGCTCGGGGGCCAACGTCCTGACTTTC CASSVGGGGSGANVLTF
TRBD1 TRBJ2-7 . TRBV7-7 TGTGCCAGCAGCACCTCGACAGGGCTCGAGCAGTACTTC CASSTSTGLEQYF
. TRBJ2-5 . TRBV7-2 TGTGCCAGCAGCTTGGCAGGAACACAAGAGACCCAGTACTTC CASSLAGTQETQYF
. TRBJ2-2 . TRBV5-1 TGCGCCAGCAGCTTGGTAACGGGAAACACCGGGGAGCTGTTTTTT CASSLVTGNTGELFF
. TRBJ1-4 few TRBV7-2 TGTGCCACCGGTGGGGGCTTAGGAGGAAAACTGTTTTTT CATGGGLGGKLFF
. TRBJ2-1 once TRBV6-6 TGTGCCAGCAGTTACTCGGACAACTCCTACAATGAGCAGTTCTTC CASSYSDNSYNEQFF
. TRBJ2-6 . TRBV2 TGTGCCAGCAGGATCGGGACTGGGAGCTCTGGGGCCAACGTCCTGACTTTC CASRIGTGSSGANVLTF
TRBD2 TRBJ2-2 . TRBV15 TGTGCCACCAGCAGCCTTCAGCGGGAGGTAACCGGGGAGCTGTTTTTT CATSSLQREVTGELFF
TRBD2 TRBJ2-3 few TRBV25-1 TGTGCCAGCGGCTTACGAGGACTAGCGAATCCCACAGATACGCAGTATTTT CASGLRGLANPTDTQYF
TRBD2 TRBJ2-1 . TRBV9 TGTGCCAGCAGCCTAGCGGGAGGGAACAATGAGCAGTTCTTC CASSLAGGNNEQFF
. TRBJ1-2 . TRBV2 TGTGCCAGCAAGGGCAACAGGGTCTCCCGGGTCTATGGCTACACCTTC CASKGNRVSRVYGYTF
TRBD2 TRBJ2-3 . TRBV4-2 TGTGCCAGCAGCCAAGGGTTGGGGACTAGCGGGATCACAGATACGCAGTATTTT CASSQGLGTSGITDTQYF
. TRBJ1-4 . TRBV29-1 TGCAGCGTTGCGGGTGCCACTAATGAAAAACTGTTTTTT CSVAGATNEKLFF
. TRBJ2-1 . TRBV28 TGTGCCAGCAGTTTGGGCGGGGCCTCCTACAATGAGCAGTTCTTC CASSLGGASYNEQFF
. TRBJ2-2 few TRBV30 TGTGCCTGGAGTCTCCGGGGGATCGGGGAGCTGTTTTTT CAWSLRGIGELFF
TRBD1 TRBJ2-4 few TRBV25-1 TGTGCCAGCAGTGCCCCGGGACAGGGCTTCAAAAACATTCAGTACTTC CASSAPGQGFKNIQYF
TRBD1 TRBJ2-1 few TRBV30 TGTGCCTGGAACCTTTTATTACAGGGGCCCCATGAGCAGTTCTTC CAWNLLLQGPHEQFF
TRBD1 TRBJ1-1 few TRBV15 TGTGCCACCAGCAGAAGGACAGGGGGCACTGAAGCTTTCTTT CATSRRTGGTEAFF
. TRBJ2-4 . TRBV28 TGTGCCAGCGGAGAAGGCAGGGTAGCCAAAAACATTCAGTACTTC CASGEGRVAKNIQYF